The text below deals with one T cell receptor (beta chain). The source of the sample is a study of blood T cell repertoires in COVID-19. About the research overall: COVID-19 samples from acute and convalescent phases originated in the United States, Italy and Spain. From T cells, B-cell-depleted T cells, or PBMCs came the material, which was cDNA or gDNA.

In the source study's methods: Estimation of nucleated cell counts was performed using reference gene primer amplification. Profiled with immunoSEQ multiplex PCR; TCRdb holds only in-frame clones, not every one. V, J and clone size were drawn from that table, and D and trimming were deduced from the DNA. This sample carries about 150,000 clones, around four fifths of them seen once, and the ten largest clones take roughly 2.2%. The source material was peripheral blood. This clonotype was sampled from a man in his sixties or seventies with acute or convalescent COVID-19.

The CDR3 reads CASGGGANEQFF. DNA of the CDR3: TGTGCCAGCGGGGGAGGGGCCAATGAGCAGTTCTTC. The J gene is TRBJ2-1, the V gene TRBV28, with 7 bases fitting TRBD2. The CDR3 loop spans 12 amino acids. Germline values: CDR1 MDHEN, CDR2 SYDVKM. With V trimmed by 8 bases and J by 6 bases, 4 bases remained unmatched.